One and the same sample provided the 3 T cell receptor beta chains below, sequenced in a study of shared clonotypes between healthy human individuals. Profiling relied on immunoSEQ multiplex PCR, and the TCRdb table lists in-frame clones only, not all of them. The sample gives millions of clones, approximately 95% of which show up once; around 0.4% is in the top ten. The specimen sequenced was naive CD4+ T cells from PBMCs. Specified subset: CD45RA+ positively selected. These receptors originate from a man aged 18 to 29 in good health. Some clones in this sample may be carry-over from other donors' samples.

The V call is TRBV2, the J call TRBJ2-2; D may be TRBD1 (5 bases). The germline V gene encodes CDR1 SNHLY and CDR2 FYNNEI. Trimming took 4 bases from V and 5 from J, leaving 8 bases between them. This CDR3 has 13 amino acids. The CDR3 sequence: CASSAQATGELFF. The CDR3 DNA sequence: TGTGCCAGCAGTGCACAGGCAACCGGGGAGCTGTTTTTT.

Note on this clone: Compared with germline, one end of the junction differs, possibly owing to a read error. V usage is TRBV5-5 and J usage is TRBJ1-3; D is possibly TRBD1 (5 bases). The germline CDR1 and CDR2 sequences are SGHKS and YYEKEE (reference sequence). The CDR3 has 13 amino acids. The CDR3 here is CASSVGTVEVWAF. CDR3 nucleotide sequence: TGTGCCAGCAGCGTCGGGACCGTCGAGGTTTGGGCTTTT.

For this clone: This specimen includes other DNA sequences encoding the same CDR3. CDR3: CASSLRQGYGYTF. CDR3 DNA: TGTGCCAGCAGTTTGAGGCAGGGCTATGGCTACACCTTC. The gene calls are TRBV28 and TRBJ1-2; D might be TRBD1 (5 bases). Trimming removed 3 bases at V and 4 bases at J, with 9 bases between. This CDR3 comprises 13 residues. Per germline, CDR1 MDHEN and CDR2 SYDVKM.